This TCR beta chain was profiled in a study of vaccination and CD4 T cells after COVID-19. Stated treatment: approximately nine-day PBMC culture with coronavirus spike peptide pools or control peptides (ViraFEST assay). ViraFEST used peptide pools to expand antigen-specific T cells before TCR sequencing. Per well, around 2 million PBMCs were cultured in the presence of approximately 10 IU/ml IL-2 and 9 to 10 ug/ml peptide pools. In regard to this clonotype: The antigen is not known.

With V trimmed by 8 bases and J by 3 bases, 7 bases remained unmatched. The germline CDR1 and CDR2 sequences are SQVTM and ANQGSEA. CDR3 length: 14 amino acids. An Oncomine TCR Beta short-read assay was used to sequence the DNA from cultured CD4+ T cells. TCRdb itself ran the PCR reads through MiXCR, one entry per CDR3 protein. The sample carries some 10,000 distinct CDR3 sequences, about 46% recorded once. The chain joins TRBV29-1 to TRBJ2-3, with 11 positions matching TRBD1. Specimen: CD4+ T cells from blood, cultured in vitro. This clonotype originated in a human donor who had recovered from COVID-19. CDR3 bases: TGCAGCACTTTGGACAGGGGGCTTACAGATACGCAGTATTTT. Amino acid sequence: CSTLDRGLTDTQYF.